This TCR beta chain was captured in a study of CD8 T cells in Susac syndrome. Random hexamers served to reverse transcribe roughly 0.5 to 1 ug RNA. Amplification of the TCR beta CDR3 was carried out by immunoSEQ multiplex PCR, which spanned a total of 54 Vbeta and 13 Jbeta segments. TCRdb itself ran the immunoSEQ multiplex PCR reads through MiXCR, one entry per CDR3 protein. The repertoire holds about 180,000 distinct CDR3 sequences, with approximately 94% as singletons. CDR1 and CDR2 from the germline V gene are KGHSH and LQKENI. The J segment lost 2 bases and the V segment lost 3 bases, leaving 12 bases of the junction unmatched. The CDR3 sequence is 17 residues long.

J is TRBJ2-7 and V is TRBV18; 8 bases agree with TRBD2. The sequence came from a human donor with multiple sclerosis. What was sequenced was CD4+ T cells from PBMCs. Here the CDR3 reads CASSPMRGAMNPYEQYF. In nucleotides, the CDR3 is TGTGCCAGCTCACCCATGCGGGGGGCGATGAACCCCTACGAGCAGTACTTC. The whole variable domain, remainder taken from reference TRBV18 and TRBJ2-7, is NAGVMQNPRHLVRRRGQEARLRCSPMKGHSHVYWYRQLPEEGLKFMVYLQKENIIDESGMPKERFSAEFPKEGPSILRIQQVVRGDSAAYFCASSPMRGAMNPYEQYFGPGTRLTVT.